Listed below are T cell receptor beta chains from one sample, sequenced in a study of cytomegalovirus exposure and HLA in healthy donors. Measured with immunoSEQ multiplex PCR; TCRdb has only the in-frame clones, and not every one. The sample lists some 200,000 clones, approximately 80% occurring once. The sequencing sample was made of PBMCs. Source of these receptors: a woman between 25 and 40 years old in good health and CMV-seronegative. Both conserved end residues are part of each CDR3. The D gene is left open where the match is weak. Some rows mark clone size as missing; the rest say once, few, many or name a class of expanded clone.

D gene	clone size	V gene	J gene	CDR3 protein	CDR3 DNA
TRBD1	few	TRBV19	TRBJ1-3	CATDRGLNGNTIYF	TGTGCCACTGACAGGGGTCTGAATGGAAACACCATATATTTT
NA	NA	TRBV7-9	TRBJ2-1	CASSFGGLGSYNEQFF	TGTGCCAGCAGCTTCGGGGGGCTGGGCTCCTACAATGAGCAGTTCTTC
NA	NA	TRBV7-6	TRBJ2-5	CASSGLRGSNRETQYF	TGTGCCAGCAGCGGTTTGAGAGGGAGTAATCGAGAGACCCAGTACTTC
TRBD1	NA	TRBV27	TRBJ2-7	CASSSPLQGRRNEQYF	TGTGCCAGCAGCTCCCCCTTACAGGGGCGGAGAAACGAGCAGTACTTC
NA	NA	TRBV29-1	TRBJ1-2	CSVGVGGAGYGYTF	TGCAGCGTTGGTGTCGGAGGAGCGGGGTATGGCTACACCTTC
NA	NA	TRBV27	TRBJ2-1	CASSPRLGNEQFF	TGTGCCAGCAGCCCTAGGTTGGGCAATGAGCAGTTCTTC
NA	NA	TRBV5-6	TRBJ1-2	CASSSGVYGYTF	TGTGCCAGCAGCTCAGGGGTTTATGGCTACACCTTC
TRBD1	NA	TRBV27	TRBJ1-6	CASSTRQGGTGPLHF	TGTGCCAGCAGTACCCGACAGGGGGGAACAGGACCCCTCCACTTT
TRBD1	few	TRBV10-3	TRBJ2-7	CAIGTAYEQYF	TGTGCCATAGGGACAGCATACGAGCAGTACTTC
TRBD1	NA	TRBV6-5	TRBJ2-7	CASRTGITYEQYF	TGTGCCAGCAGGACAGGGATTACCTACGAGCAGTACTTC
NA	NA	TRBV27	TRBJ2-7	CATFGQNGEQYF	TGTGCTACGTTCGGACAGAACGGCGAGCAGTACTTC
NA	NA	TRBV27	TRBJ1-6	CASSLRWTVDSPLHF	TGTGCCAGCAGTTTAAGGTGGACAGTGGATTCACCCCTCCACTTT
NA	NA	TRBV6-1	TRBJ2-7	CASSDLRPSYEQYF	TGTGCCAGCAGTGACTTGCGGCCCTCCTACGAGCAGTACTTC
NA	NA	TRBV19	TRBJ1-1	CASSIFPPGEAFF	TGTGCCAGTAGTATATTCCCCCCAGGGGAAGCTTTCTTT